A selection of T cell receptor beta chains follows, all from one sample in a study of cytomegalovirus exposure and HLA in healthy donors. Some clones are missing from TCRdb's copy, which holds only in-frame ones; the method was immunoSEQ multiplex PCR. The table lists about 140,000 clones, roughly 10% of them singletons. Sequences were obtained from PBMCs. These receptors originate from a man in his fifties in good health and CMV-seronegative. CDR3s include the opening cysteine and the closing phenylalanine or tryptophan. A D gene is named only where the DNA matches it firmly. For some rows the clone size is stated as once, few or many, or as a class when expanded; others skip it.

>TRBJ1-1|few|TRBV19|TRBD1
CASSIRVWGQGLKTEAFF
TGTGCCAGTAGTATAAGGGTCTGGGGACAGGGGCTAAAGACTGAAGCTTTCTTT
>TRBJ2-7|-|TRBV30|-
CAWSLPPGQEQYF
TGTGCCTGGAGCCTTCCTCCCGGACAGGAGCAGTACTTC
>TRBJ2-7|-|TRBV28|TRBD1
CASIRDRASYEQYF
TGTGCCAGCATTAGGGACAGGGCCTCCTACGAGCAGTACTTC
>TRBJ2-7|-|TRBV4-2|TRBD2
CASSPTSGSTYEQYF
TGTGCCAGCAGCCCGACTAGCGGGTCGACCTACGAGCAGTACTTC
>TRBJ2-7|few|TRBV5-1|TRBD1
CASSLFRDRVSYEQYF
TGCGCCAGCAGCTTGTTCCGGGACAGGGTTTCCTACGAGCAGTACTTC
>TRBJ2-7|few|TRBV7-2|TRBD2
CASSPGLAGGSLEQYF
TGTGCCAGCAGCCCGGGACTAGCGGGAGGGTCGCTCGAGCAGTACTTC
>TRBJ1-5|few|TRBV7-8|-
CASSNYRQGNQPQHF
TGTGCCAGCAGCAACTATCGACAGGGCAATCAGCCCCAGCATTTT
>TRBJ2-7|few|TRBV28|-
CASSSLGPSYEQYF
TGTGCCAGCAGTTCCCTGGGCCCCTCCTACGAGCAGTACTTC
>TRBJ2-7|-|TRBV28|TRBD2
CASREISGVDYEQYF
TGTGCCAGCAGGGAAATTAGCGGGGTGGACTACGAGCAGTACTTC
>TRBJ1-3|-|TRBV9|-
CASSSGGAGNTIYF
TGTGCCAGCAGCTCCGGGGGTGCTGGAAACACCATATATTTT
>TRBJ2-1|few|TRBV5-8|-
CASIPGPSSYNEQFF
TGTGCCAGCATCCCTGGGCCGAGCTCCTACAATGAGCAGTTCTTC
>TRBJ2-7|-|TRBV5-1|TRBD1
CASKRQGSYEQYF
TGCGCCAGCAAGAGACAGGGGTCCTACGAGCAGTACTTC
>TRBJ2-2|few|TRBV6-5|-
CASSYRSGNPTGELFF
TGTGCCAGCAGTTACCGTTCCGGTAACCCCACCGGGGAGCTGTTTTTT
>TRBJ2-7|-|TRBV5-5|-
CASSSFKTYEQYF
TGTGCCAGCAGCTCATTCAAAACCTACGAGCAGTACTTC
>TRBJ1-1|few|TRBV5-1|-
CASSLANTNTEAFF
TGCGCCAGCAGCTTGGCCAACACGAACACTGAAGCTTTCTTT
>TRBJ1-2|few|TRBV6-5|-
CASMEGGNGYTF
TGTGCCAGCATGGAGGGGGGGAATGGCTACACCTTC